The 28 T cell receptor beta chains below come from one sample, sequenced in a study of blood T cell repertoires in COVID-19. The assay was immunoSEQ multiplex PCR, and TCRdb's table has in-frame clones only and misses some. The sample lists tens of thousands of clones, approximately 88% occurring once. Sequencing was done on a sample of peripheral blood. The receptors originated from a man in his fifties with active COVID-19.

The chain combines TRBV30 with TRBJ2-5; TRBD2 matches 7 bases. The V gene's germline CDR1 is GTSNPN and CDR2 SVGIG (reference sequence). V gave up 0 bases and J gave up 4 bases; unmatched junction bases: 2. The CDR3 consists of 13 residues. The CDR3 spells CAWSVGGGETQYF. CDR3 DNA sequence: TGTGCCTGGAGTGTGGGGGGGGGAGAGACCCAGTACTTC.

This clone was detected once. The rearrangement uses TRBV5-1 and TRBJ1-2; D gene unclear. V was pared by 4 bases and J by 8 bases, with 12 bases between. Germline assignment: CDR1 SGHRS and CDR2 YFSETQ. This CDR3 is 12 amino acids long. CDR3 sequence: CASSLDRGGYTF. Written as DNA, the CDR3 is TGCGCCAGCAGCCTCGACCGAGGGGGCTACACCTTC.

The gene calls are TRBV7-8 and TRBJ2-7; 8 bases line up with TRBD1. Germline-derived CDR1 and CDR2 are SGHVS and FQNEAQ. The CDR3 loop spans 15 amino acids. J was trimmed by 2 bases and V by 2 bases; bases with no gene match: 5. CDR3 in amino acids: CASSLLRDRTYEQYF. In DNA, the CDR3 is TGTGCCAGCAGCTTACTCCGGGACAGGACCTACGAGCAGTACTTC.

This chain joins TRBV5-5 and TRBJ2-3; D might be TRBD2 (5 bases). The V end lost 4 bases, the J end lost 0 bases, and 9 bases lay between the germline ends. Germline lookup yields CDR1 SGHKS and CDR2 YYEKEE (reference sequence). The length of the CDR3 is 14 residues. CDR3 amino acids: CASSGRTSTDTQYF. The CDR3 coding sequence is TGTGCCAGCAGCGGTAGGACTAGCACAGATACGCAGTATTTT.

The chain is built from TRBV5-1 and TRBJ2-2, with 7 nucleotides matching TRBD2. The CDR3 covers 16 residues. Germline CDR1 is SGHRS and CDR2 is YFSETQ. V lost 6 bases to trimming and J lost 2 bases; unmatched junction nucleotides: 10. The CDR3 DNA is TGCGCCAGCAACCCAAACTCGGGGGGTAACACCGGGGAGCTGTTTTTT. This gives the protein CASNPNSGGNTGELFF.

The chain has TRBV5-1 and TRBJ1-2; 7 bases are a match to TRBD1. Trimming removed 5 bases from V and 0 bases from J; junction bases left unmatched: 7. The CDR3 spans 15 residues. Germline CDR1 reads SGHRS; CDR2 reads YFSETQ. CDR3 nucleotide sequence: TGCGCCAGCAGTGCCGGGACAGCCTCTAACTATGGCTACACCTTC. Its protein is CASSAGTASNYGYTF. Variable domain in full (rest from reference TRBV5-1 and TRBJ1-2): KAGVTQTPRYLIKTRGQQVTLSCSPISGHRSVSWYQQTPGQGLQFLFEYFSETQRNKGNFPGRFSGRQFSNSRSEMNVSTLELGDSALYLCASSAGTASNYGYTFGSGTRLTVV.

CDR3: CASSDLLTSVYQETQYF. The CDR3 DNA is TGTGCCAGCAGCGACCTGCTTACTAGCGTTTACCAAGAGACCCAGTACTTC. The chain is built from TRBV7-2 and TRBJ2-5; 7 bases line up with TRBD2. The CDR3 totals 17 residues. V gave up 5 bases and J gave up 0 bases; unmatched junction bases: 12. CDR1 and CDR2 from the germline V gene are SGHTA and FQGNSA. Full variable domain (missing parts from reference TRBV7-2 and TRBJ2-5): GAGVSQSPSNKVTEKGKDVELRCDPISGHTALYWYRQSLGQGLEFLIYFQGNSAPDKSGLPSDRFSAERTGGSVSTLTIQRTQQEDSAVYLCASSDLLTSVYQETQYFGPGTRLLVL.

The J gene is TRBJ1-6, the V gene TRBV7-9; 7 positions match TRBD1. There are 16 residues in the CDR3. Losses at the gene ends were 5 bases for V and 7 bases for J; bases not matched to a gene: 11. In germline, CDR1 is SEHNR, CDR2 FQNEAQ (reference sequence). CDR3 coding DNA: TGTGCCAGCAGCCCTACCCCTCTGACAGGGAATTCACCCCTCCACTTT. It yields the protein CASSPTPLTGNSPLHF.

This chain joins TRBV3-1 (or the pseudogene TRBV3-2) and TRBJ2-3, with TRBD2 identical over 12 bases. There are 15 residues in the CDR3. V was clipped by 2 bases and J by 8 bases; unmatched bases: 5. Germline V gives CDR1 LGHDT, CDR2 YNNKEL (reference sequence). The CDR3 DNA sequence: TGTGCCAGCAGCCAACGGCTAGCGGGGGGGCGTACGCAGTATTTT. Translating it yields CASSQRLAGGRTQYF.

The V and J genes are TRBV19 and TRBJ2-2; D is perhaps TRBD2 (6 bases). The CDR3 has 15 amino acids. CDR1 and CDR2 (germline): LNHDA, SQIVND (reference sequence). With 8 bases removed from V and 4 bases from J, the gap between germline ends came to 17 bases. The CDR3 reads CASDLRGGATGELFF. DNA for the CDR3: TGTGCCAGTGATCTAAGGGGCGGGGCCACCGGGGAGCTGTTTTTT.

The V gene is TRBV19, the J gene TRBJ1-2; TRBD1 aligns across 7 bases. Trimming at V came to 3 bases and at J to 4 bases, leaving 8 bases not matched to a gene. Germline values: CDR1 LNHDA, CDR2 SQIVND (reference sequence). The CDR3 consists of 15 residues. In nucleotides, the CDR3 is TGTGCCAGTAGTATCTCCCAGGGGGGAGGCTATGGCTACACCTTC. Residues: CASSISQGGGYGYTF.

The chain employs TRBV10-3 and TRBJ1-4; 9 positions agree with TRBD1. Looked up from germline, CDR1 is ENHRY and CDR2 is SYGVKD. Trimming removed 6 bases from V and 7 bases from J; junction bases left unmatched: 6. The CDR3 covers 14 residues. The CDR3 region has the DNA TGTGCCATCAGGCCCGGGACAGGGAGTGAAAAACTGTTTTTT. It is translated as CAIRPGTGSEKLFF.

The chain couples TRBV11-2 to TRBJ2-1, with 10 bases identical to TRBD2. The germline V gene encodes CDR1 SGHAT and CDR2 FQNNGV. CDR3 length equals 15 residues. V dropped 1 base and J dropped 10; count of bases not matched to a gene: 7. DNA of the CDR3: TGTGCCAGCAGCTTAGGAGCGGGGGGGCCAGGGGAGCAGTTCTTC. Its translation: CASSLGAGGPGEQFF.

This clone has just a few counts. The chain carries TRBV7-8 and TRBJ2-1, with TRBD1 matching 8 bases. This CDR3 comprises 16 residues. The V segment lost 5 bases and the J segment 5 bases; nucleotides outside the gene matches: 11. Germline assignment: CDR1 SGHVS and CDR2 FQNEAQ. CDR3 in DNA: TGTGCCAGCAGCCAACCAAGACAGGGGATGAACAATGAGCAGTTCTTC. It encodes CASSQPRQGMNNEQFF.

This clone has more than one count but fewer than ten. The chain has TRBV5-6 and TRBJ1-2; TRBD1 matches at 11 bases. The junction had 7 bases not matched to a gene; V was cut back by 4 bases and J by 8 bases. From germline, CDR1 is SGHDT and CDR2 YYEEEE. The CDR3 is 14 residues long. The CDR3 DNA sequence: TGTGCCAGCAGCCCCCCTCGGACAGGGGGCGGCTACACCTTC. Protein: CASSPPRTGGGYTF.

This chain uses TRBV2 with TRBJ2-7; 9 nucleotides line up with TRBD2. The CDR3 is made up of 15 amino acids. Per the germline V gene, CDR1 is SNHLY and CDR2 is FYNNEI. V lost 6 bases, J lost 3 bases, and 9 bases stayed unmatched. This CDR3 reads CASSPAGTSNYEQYF. DNA for the CDR3: TGTGCCAGCAGCCCTGCGGGGACTAGCAACTACGAGCAGTACTTC.

V is TRBV5-1 and J is TRBJ1-6, with 7 bases that match TRBD1. Per the germline V gene, CDR1 is SGHRS and CDR2 is YFSETQ. The junction had 9 bases not matched to a gene; V was cut back by 7 bases and J by 5 bases. This CDR3 region has 15 residues. For the CDR3, the DNA is TGCGCCAGCGGTCAGGAGACAGGGAATAATTCACCCCTCCACTTT. Amino acid sequence: CASGQETGNNSPLHF.

The V gene is TRBV2, the J gene TRBJ2-7; 9 bases agree with TRBD1. The germline CDR1 and CDR2 sequences are SNHLY and FYNNEI. The CDR3 loop spans 15 amino acids. Germline trimming cut 6 bases from V and 7 bases from J; bases unmatched to any gene: 13. CDR3 sequence (DNA): TGTGCCAGCAGGGAGAACAGGGGGCCGCTTTATGAGCAGTACTTC. Its translation: CASRENRGPLYEQYF.

The V gene is TRBV4-1, the J gene TRBJ1-5; unclear D gene. Germline-derived CDR1 and CDR2 are MGHRA and YSYEKL. The CDR3 runs 15 residues. V shed 2 bases and J shed 0 bases, with 8 bases lying between them. The CDR3 loop reads CASSQKTDSNQPQHF. CDR3 bases: TGCGCCAGCAGCCAAAAGACTGATAGCAATCAGCCCCAGCATTTT.

This chain uses TRBV7-8 with TRBJ1-2; TRBD1 agrees at 7 bases. CDR3 length: 15 residues. The J segment lost 4 bases and the V segment lost 2 bases, leaving 7 bases of the junction unmatched. Germline values: CDR1 SGHVS, CDR2 FQNEAQ. The CDR3 DNA is TGTGCCAGCAGCTTACAAGACAGGGTAGGCTATGGCTACACCTTC. Residues: CASSLQDRVGYGYTF.

J is TRBJ1-3 and V is TRBV5-6, with 8 bases matching TRBD1. After removal of 5 bases from V and 9 bases from J, the junction contained 16 bases not matched to a gene. Germline CDR1 reads SGHDT; CDR2 reads YYEEEE. The CDR3 loop spans 16 amino acids. CDR3 in amino acids: CASSLRDRGFLGTIYF. The CDR3 bases are TGTGCCAGCAGTTTGCGAGACAGGGGATTTTTGGGCACCATATATTTT.

The V and J genes are TRBV24-1 and TRBJ2-2, with D possibly TRBD2 on 6 matching bases. The CDR3 is 20 residues long. Trimming left V 6 bases short and J 3 bases short, with 28 bases between. CDR1 is KGHDR, CDR2 SFDVKD, per germline. CDR3 sequence reads: CATSSPGGLSSDSYTGELFF. CDR3 in DNA: TGTGCCACCAGTAGCCCCGGAGGACTATCGAGTGACAGCTACACCGGGGAGCTGTTTTTT.

V usage is TRBV10-3 and J usage is TRBJ1-6; the match to TRBD1 covers 8 bases. The CDR3 consists of 15 residues. Trimming took 4 bases from V and 10 from J; bases not matched to a gene: 9. Germline V gene lookup returns CDR1 ENHRY and CDR2 SYGVKD. CDR3 in amino acids: CAISAPDRVGSPLHF. The CDR3, as DNA: TGTGCCATCAGTGCCCCGGACAGGGTCGGGTCACCCCTCCACTTT.

The chain recombines TRBV12-3 or TRBV12-4 with TRBJ2-1, with a tentative D call TRBD2 (5 bases). This CDR3 spans 12 amino acids. V gave up 2 bases and J gave up 7 bases, with 6 bases separating them. The CDR3 reads CASSLTGNEQFF. In DNA, the CDR3 is TGTGCCAGCAGTTTAACGGGAAATGAGCAGTTCTTC.

On this clone itself: This CDR3 is also generated by other DNA sequences in the sample. This chain links TRBV5-1 with TRBJ1-1; maybe TRBD1 (6 bases). Trimming shortened V by 3 bases and J by 5 bases, and 14 bases separated the two germline ends. The CDR3 is 14 amino acids. Per the germline V gene, CDR1 is SGHRS and CDR2 is YFSETQ. The CDR3 DNA sequence: TGCGCCAGCAGCTCTGAACAGGGTAGGACTGAAGCTTTCTTT. Amino acid sequence: CASSSEQGRTEAFF.

The gene calls are TRBV3-1 (or the pseudogene TRBV3-2) and TRBJ2-7; 10 nucleotides agree with TRBD2. The better agreement between TRBJ2-1 and the DNA end casts doubt on the J call. The CDR3 consists of 17 residues. Germline lookup yields CDR1 LGHDT and CDR2 YNNKEL (reference sequence). The CDR3 loop reads CASSPTSGVRNQYEQFF. The CDR3 nucleotides read TGTGCCAGCAGCCCCACTAGCGGGGTAAGGAACCAATATGAGCAGTTCTTC.

The chain recombines TRBV7-2 with TRBJ2-1, with D perhaps matching TRBD2 (5 bases). V was shortened by 1 base and J by 7 bases, with 23 bases between the two germline ends. The CDR3 extends over 18 amino acids. From germline, CDR1 is SGHTA and CDR2 FQGNSA. This CDR3 reads CASSLGSGLALYRNEQFF. CDR3 nucleotide sequence: TGTGCCAGCAGCTTAGGATCTGGGCTAGCCTTGTACCGGAATGAGCAGTTCTTC.

A single count supports this clone. The rearrangement uses TRBV6-5 and TRBJ1-1, with D possibly matching TRBD1 (5 bases). This CDR3 is 14 amino acids long. Germline V lookup: CDR1 MNHEY, CDR2 SVGAGI. Deletions cut 5 bases from V and 4 bases from J, with 14 bases between. The CDR3 DNA reads as TGTGCCAGCAGTCCCCGTCCGGGACTCACTGAAGCTTTCTTT. Protein sequence: CASSPRPGLTEAFF.